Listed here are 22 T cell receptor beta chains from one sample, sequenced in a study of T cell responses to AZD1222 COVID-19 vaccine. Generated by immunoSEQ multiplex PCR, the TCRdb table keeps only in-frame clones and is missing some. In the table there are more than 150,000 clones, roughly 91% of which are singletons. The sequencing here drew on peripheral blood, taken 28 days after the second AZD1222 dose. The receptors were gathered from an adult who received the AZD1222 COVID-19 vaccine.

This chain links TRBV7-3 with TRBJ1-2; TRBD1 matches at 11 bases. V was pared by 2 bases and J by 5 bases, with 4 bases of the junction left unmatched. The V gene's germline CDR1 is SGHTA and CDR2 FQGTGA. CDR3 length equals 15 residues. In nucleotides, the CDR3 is TGTGCCAGCAGCTTAGGACAGGGGGCGCGTTATGGCTACACCTTC. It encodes CASSLGQGARYGYTF.

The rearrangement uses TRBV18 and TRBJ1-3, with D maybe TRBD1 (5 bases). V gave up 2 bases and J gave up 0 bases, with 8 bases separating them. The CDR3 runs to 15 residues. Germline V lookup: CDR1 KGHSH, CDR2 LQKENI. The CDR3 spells CASSPATGSGNTIYF. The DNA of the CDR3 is TGTGCCAGCTCACCAGCAACAGGCTCTGGAAACACCATATATTTT.

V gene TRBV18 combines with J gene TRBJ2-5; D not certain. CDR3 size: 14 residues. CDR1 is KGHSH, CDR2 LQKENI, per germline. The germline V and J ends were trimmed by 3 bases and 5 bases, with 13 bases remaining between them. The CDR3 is CASSPSVGDETQYF. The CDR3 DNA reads TGTGCCAGCTCACCTTCGGTTGGGGATGAGACCCAGTACTTC.

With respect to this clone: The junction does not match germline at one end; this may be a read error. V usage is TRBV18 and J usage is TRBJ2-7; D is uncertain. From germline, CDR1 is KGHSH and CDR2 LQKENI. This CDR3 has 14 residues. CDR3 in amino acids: CASSPPSDSSERYF. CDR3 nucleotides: TGTGCCAGCTCACCACCGTCCGACTCCTCGGAGCGGTACTTC.

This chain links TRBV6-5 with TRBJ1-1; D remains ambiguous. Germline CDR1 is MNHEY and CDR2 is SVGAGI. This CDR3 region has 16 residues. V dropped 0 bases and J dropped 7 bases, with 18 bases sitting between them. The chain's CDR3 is CASSYSSASGSYEAFF. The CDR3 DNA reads TGTGCCAGCAGTTACTCGTCGGCTTCCGGGTCCTATGAAGCTTTCTTT.

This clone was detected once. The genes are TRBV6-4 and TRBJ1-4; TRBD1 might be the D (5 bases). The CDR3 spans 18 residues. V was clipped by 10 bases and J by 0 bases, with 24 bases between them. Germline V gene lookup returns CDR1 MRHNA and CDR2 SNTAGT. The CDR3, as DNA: TGTGCCACCCCTCCGCCCAAGGGGACGTTAGCAACTAATGAAAAACTGTTTTTT. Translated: CATPPPKGTLATNEKLFF.

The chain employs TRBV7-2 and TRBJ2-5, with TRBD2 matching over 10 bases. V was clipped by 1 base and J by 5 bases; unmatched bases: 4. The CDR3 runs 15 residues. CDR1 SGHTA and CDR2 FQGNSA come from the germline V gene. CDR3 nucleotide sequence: TGTGCCAGCAGCTTAGGGAGCGGGAGGGTGGAGACCCAGTACTTC. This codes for CASSLGSGRVETQYF.

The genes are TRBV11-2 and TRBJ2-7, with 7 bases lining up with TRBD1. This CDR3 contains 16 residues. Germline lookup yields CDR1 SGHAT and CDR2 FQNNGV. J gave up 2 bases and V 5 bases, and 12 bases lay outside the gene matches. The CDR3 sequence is CASSPATGKPAYEQYF. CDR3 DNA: TGTGCCAGCAGCCCCGCGACAGGGAAGCCCGCCTACGAGCAGTACTTC.

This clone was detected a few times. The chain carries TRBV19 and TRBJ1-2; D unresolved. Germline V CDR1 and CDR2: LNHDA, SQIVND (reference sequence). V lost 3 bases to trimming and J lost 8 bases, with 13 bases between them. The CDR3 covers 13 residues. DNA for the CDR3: TGTGCCAGTAGTATTCCCGGCCTGACGGGCTACACCTTC. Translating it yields CASSIPGLTGYTF.

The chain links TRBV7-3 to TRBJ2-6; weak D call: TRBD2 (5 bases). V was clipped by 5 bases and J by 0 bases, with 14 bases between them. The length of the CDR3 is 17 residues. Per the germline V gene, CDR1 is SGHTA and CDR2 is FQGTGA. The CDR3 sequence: CASSPRALNSGANVLTF. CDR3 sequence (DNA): TGTGCCAGCAGCCCGCGGGCCCTTAACTCTGGGGCCAACGTCCTGACTTTC.

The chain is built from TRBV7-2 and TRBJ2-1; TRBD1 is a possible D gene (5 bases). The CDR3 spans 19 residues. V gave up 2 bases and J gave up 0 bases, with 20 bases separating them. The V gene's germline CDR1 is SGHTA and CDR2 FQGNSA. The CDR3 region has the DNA TGTGCCAGCAGCTTAAGTCTTTCGGACAACACTCGCTCCTACAATGAGCAGTTCTTC. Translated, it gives CASSLSLSDNTRSYNEQFF.

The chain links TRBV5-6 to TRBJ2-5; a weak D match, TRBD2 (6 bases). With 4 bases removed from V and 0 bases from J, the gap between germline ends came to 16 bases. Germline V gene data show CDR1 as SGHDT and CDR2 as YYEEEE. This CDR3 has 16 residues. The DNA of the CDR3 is TGTGCCAGCAGCCGCCCGAAGGGGAGGTACCAAGAGACCCAGTACTTC. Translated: CASSRPKGRYQETQYF.

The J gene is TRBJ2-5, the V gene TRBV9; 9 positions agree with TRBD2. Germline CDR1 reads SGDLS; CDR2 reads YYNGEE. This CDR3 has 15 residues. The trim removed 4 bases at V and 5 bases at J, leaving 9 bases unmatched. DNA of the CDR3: TGTGCCAGCAGCCCCAGCGGGGGGCGCAGGGAGACCCAGTACTTC. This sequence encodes CASSPSGGRRETQYF. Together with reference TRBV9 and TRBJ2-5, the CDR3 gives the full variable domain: DSGVTQTPKHLITATGQRVTLRCSPRSGDLSVYWYQQSLDQGLQFLIQYYNGEERAKGNILERFSAQQFPDLHSELNLSSLELGDSALYFCASSPSGGRRETQYFGPGTRLLVL.

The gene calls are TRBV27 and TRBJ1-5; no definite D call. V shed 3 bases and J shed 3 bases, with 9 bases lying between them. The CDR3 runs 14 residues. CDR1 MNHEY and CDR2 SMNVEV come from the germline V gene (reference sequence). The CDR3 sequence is CASSFQRNNQPQHF. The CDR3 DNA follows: TGTGCCAGCAGTTTTCAACGCAACAATCAGCCCCAGCATTTT.

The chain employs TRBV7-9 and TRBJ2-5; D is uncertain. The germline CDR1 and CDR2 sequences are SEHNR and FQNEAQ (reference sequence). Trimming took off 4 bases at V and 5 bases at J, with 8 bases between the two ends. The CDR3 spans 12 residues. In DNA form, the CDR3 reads TGTGCCAGCAGCTCGATGGGGGAGACCCAGTACTTC. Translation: CASSSMGETQYF.

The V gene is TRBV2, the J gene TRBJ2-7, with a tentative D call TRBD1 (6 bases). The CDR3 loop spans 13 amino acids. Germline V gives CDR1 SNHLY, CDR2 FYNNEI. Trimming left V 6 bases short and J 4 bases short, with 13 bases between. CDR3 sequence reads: CASRPGHLYEQYF. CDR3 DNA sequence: TGTGCCAGCAGGCCGGGACACCTATACGAGCAGTACTTC.

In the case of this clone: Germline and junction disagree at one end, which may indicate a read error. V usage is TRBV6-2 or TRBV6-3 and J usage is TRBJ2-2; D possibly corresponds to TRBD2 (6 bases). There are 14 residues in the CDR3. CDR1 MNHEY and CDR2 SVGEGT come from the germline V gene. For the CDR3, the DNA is TGTGCCAGCAGTTACCGCAGACGTACCGGGGGGCTGTTTTTT. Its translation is CASSYRRRTGGLFF.

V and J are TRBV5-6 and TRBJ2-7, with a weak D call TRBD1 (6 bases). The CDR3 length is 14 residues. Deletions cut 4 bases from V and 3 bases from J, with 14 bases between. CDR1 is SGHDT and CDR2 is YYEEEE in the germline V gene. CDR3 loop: CASSVRDNFYEQYF. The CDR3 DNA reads TGTGCCAGCAGCGTCCGGGACAATTTCTACGAGCAGTACTTC. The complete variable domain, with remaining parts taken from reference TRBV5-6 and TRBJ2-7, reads DAGVTQSPTHLIKTRGQQVTLRCSPKSGHDTVSWYQQALGQGPQFIFQYYEEEERQRGNFPDRFSGHQFPNYSSELNVNALLLGDSALYLCASSVRDNFYEQYFGPGTRLTVT.

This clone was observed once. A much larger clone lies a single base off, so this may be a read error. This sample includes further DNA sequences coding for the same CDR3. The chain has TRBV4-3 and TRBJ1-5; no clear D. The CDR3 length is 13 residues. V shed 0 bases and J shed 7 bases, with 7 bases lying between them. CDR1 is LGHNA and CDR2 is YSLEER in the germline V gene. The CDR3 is CASSQDRGQPQHF. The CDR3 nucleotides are TGCGCCAGCAGCCAAGATCGTGGACAGCCCCAGCATTTT.

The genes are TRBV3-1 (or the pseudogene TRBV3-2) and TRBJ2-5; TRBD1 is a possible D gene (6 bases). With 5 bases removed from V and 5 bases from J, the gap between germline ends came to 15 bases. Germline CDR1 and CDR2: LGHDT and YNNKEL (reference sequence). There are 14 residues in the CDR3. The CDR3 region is CASSSTTRGETQYF. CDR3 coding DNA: TGTGCCAGCAGCTCCACCACAAGGGGGGAGACCCAGTACTTC.

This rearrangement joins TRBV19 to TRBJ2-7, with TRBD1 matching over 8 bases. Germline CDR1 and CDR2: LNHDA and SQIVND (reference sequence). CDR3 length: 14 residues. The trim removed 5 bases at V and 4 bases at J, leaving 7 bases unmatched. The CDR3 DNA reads TGTGCCAGTAGTGCGGCAGGGGGCGGATACGAGCAGTACTTC. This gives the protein CASSAAGGGYEQYF.

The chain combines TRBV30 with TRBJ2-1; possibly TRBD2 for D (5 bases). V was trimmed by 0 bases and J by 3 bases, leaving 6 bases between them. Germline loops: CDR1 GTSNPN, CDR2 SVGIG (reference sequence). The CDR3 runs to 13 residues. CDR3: CAWSVTSYNEQFF. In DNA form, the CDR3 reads TGTGCCTGGAGTGTAACTAGCTACAATGAGCAGTTCTTC.